One sample yielded the 29 T cell receptor beta chains listed below, sequenced in a study of shared clonotypes between healthy human individuals. Clones were sequenced by immunoSEQ multiplex PCR, and TCRdb holds only the in-frame ones, with some missing. The sample consists of about 730,000 clones, roughly two thirds of them appearing once. Sample: memory CD4+ T cells sorted from blood. The subset here: CD45RA-negative fraction. These TCRs come from a woman aged 25 to 39 in good health.

This clone came up once. The chain has TRBV6-6 and TRBJ2-7; D is unclear. The CDR3 has 12 amino acids. The V gene's germline CDR1 is MNHNY and CDR2 SVGAGI (reference sequence). V lost 3 bases and J lost 5, with 8 bases in between. The DNA for the CDR3 is TGTGCCAGCAGTTATGACGTGGACGAGCAGTACTTC. This encodes CASSYDVDEQYF.

The chain employs TRBV5-1 and TRBJ2-1, with a weak D call TRBD2 (7 bases). With 4 bases removed from V and 6 bases from J, the gap between germline ends came to 17 bases. This CDR3 has 15 amino acids. Germline V lookup: CDR1 SGHRS, CDR2 YFSETQ. CDR3 amino acids: CASSALQGGGNEQFF. The CDR3 nucleotides are TGCGCCAGCAGCGCGTTACAGGGAGGGGGCAATGAGCAGTTCTTC.

Comment on this clone: This CDR3 is also generated by other DNA sequences in the sample. This rearrangement joins TRBV28 to TRBJ2-7; D might be TRBD1 (5 bases). Germline CDR1 MDHEN, CDR2 SYDVKM. The V end lost 2 bases, the J end lost 2 bases, and 10 bases lay between the germline ends. The length of the CDR3 is 14 residues. This chain's CDR3 is CASSLRGGTYEQYF. CDR3 sequence (DNA): TGTGCCAGCAGTTTAAGGGGCGGAACCTACGAGCAGTACTTC. The full variable domain, rest sourced from reference TRBV28 and TRBJ2-7, is DVKVTQSSRYLVKRTGEKVFLECVQDMDHENMFWYRQDPGLGLRLIYFSYDVKMKEKGDIPEGYSVSREKKERFSLILESASTNQTSMYLCASSLRGGTYEQYFGPGTRLTVT.

This sequence joins TRBV5-4 and TRBJ1-1; 7 bases map to TRBD1. J was trimmed by 4 bases and V by 3 bases; bases with no gene match: 15. CDR1 is SGHNT and CDR2 is YYREEE in the germline V gene (reference sequence). The CDR3 has 17 residues. The CDR3: CASSSPAGGSVSTEAFF. Here the CDR3 DNA reads TGTGCCAGCAGCTCCCCGGCAGGGGGGTCCGTTTCCACTGAAGCTTTCTTT. Drawing the rest from reference TRBV5-4 and TRBJ1-1, the complete variable domain is ETGVTQSPTHLIKTRGQQVTLRCSSQSGHNTVSWYQQALGQGPQFIFQYYREEENGRGNFPPRFSGLQFPNYSSELNVNALELDDSALYLCASSSPAGGSVSTEAFFGQGTRLTVV.

The gene calls are TRBV7-8 and TRBJ1-4, with a tentative D call TRBD1 (5 bases). The germline CDR1 and CDR2 sequences are SGHVS and FQNEAQ. This CDR3 has 16 amino acids. V was trimmed by 1 base and J by 7 bases, leaving 16 bases between them. CDR3 loop: CASSLESTGSVEKLFF. The CDR3 bases are TGTGCCAGCAGCTTAGAATCAACAGGTTCGGTTGAAAAACTGTTTTTT.

About this clone: At one of its ends the junction is not consistent with the germline gene, which may arise from a read error. The V call is TRBV13, the J call TRBJ1-3; the D is unclear. Germline CDR1 and CDR2: PRHDT and FYEKMQ (reference sequence). The CDR3 totals 13 residues. The CDR3 DNA reads TGTGCCAGCAGTTTAGAGTTCGGAAACACCATATATTTT. Protein product: CASSLEFGNTIYF.

For the CDR3, the DNA is TGTGCCAGCAGCTTAGGGGGGATACTCTCTGGGGCCAACGTCCTGACTTTC. It is translated as CASSLGGILSGANVLTF. This chain links TRBV7-9 with TRBJ2-6, with D perhaps assigned TRBD1 or TRBD2 (5 bases each). This CDR3 is built from 17 residues. The V end was cut by 1 base, the J end by 0 bases, with 10 bases between. Germline V gene sequence: CDR1 SEHNR, CDR2 FQNEAQ (reference sequence). The full variable domain, with the rest looked up from reference TRBV7-9 and TRBJ2-6, is DTGVSQNPRHKITKRGQNVTFRCDPISEHNRLYWYRQTLGQGPEFLTYFQNEAQLEKSRLLSDRFSAERPKGSFSTLEIQRTEQGDSAMYLCASSLGGILSGANVLTFGAGSRLTVL.

V is TRBV2 and J is TRBJ2-2; a possible D gene is TRBD2 (6 bases). This CDR3 has 16 residues. Germline CDR1 is SNHLY and CDR2 is FYNNEI. Between the trimmed V and J ends, which lost 4 bases and 7 bases, there was a span of 19 bases. The CDR3, as DNA: TGTGCCAGCAGTGGTCTAGGGGAGGAGGGGCACGGGGAGCTGTTTTTT. This gives the protein CASSGLGEEGHGELFF. Variable domain in full (rest from reference TRBV2 and TRBJ2-2): EPEVTQTPSHQVTQMGQEVILRCVPISNHLYFYWYRQILGQKVEFLVSFYNNEISEKSEIFDDQFSVERPDGSNFTLKIRSTKLEDSAMYFCASSGLGEEGHGELFFGEGSRLTVL.

The chain couples TRBV10-3 to TRBJ2-3; perhaps TRBD2 as D (6 bases). Trimming left V 10 bases short and J 1 base short, with 15 bases between. Germline-derived CDR1 and CDR2 are ENHRY and SYGVKD. The CDR3 covers 14 residues. CDR3 sequence: CATKTSLGTDTQYF. CDR3 nucleotides: TGTGCCACGAAGACTAGTTTGGGCACAGATACGCAGTATTTT.

The chain links TRBV7-9 to TRBJ2-7; tentative D call: TRBD1 (6 bases). Looked up from germline, CDR1 is SEHNR and CDR2 is FQNEAQ (reference sequence). The CDR3 runs to 15 residues. Deletions cut 1 base from V and 3 bases from J, with 13 bases between. CDR3 loop: CASSLGTAGGYEQYF. The CDR3 DNA sequence: TGTGCCAGCAGCTTAGGGACAGCCGGAGGCTACGAGCAGTACTTC.

The chain carries TRBV9 and TRBJ2-6, with D possibly called TRBD1 or TRBD2 (6 bases each). Per germline, CDR1 SGDLS and CDR2 YYNGEE. V was pared by 4 bases and J by 0 bases, with 17 bases between. CDR3 size: 18 residues. The CDR3 sequence is CASSTRQAGGSGANVLTF. As DNA, the CDR3 is TGTGCCAGCAGCACGAGACAGGCCGGGGGCTCTGGGGCCAACGTCCTGACTTTC.

This clone appeared a single time. The gene calls are TRBV28 and TRBJ2-5, with D unresolved. V was shortened by 7 bases and J by 2 bases, with 11 bases between the two germline ends. The germline gives CDR1 MDHEN, CDR2 SYDVKM. This CDR3 contains 13 residues. The CDR3 DNA reads TGTGCCAGCACCAACCAGAATCAAGAGACCCAGTACTTC. Encoded protein: CASTNQNQETQYF.

The V and J genes are TRBV27 and TRBJ2-3; D gene uncertain. This CDR3 comprises 16 residues. Looked up from germline, CDR1 is MNHEY and CDR2 is SMNVEV (reference sequence). The V gene lost 4 bases and the J gene lost 7 bases, with 21 bases spanning the gap. Here the CDR3 DNA reads TGTGCCAGCAGTTCATTGACTGATCCGCTCGTGTATACGCAGTATTTT. Its translation: CASSSLTDPLVYTQYF.

V is TRBV2 and J is TRBJ1-5, with TRBD1 matching over 8 bases. Losses at the gene ends were 8 bases for V and 3 bases for J; bases not matched to a gene: 9. Germline assignment: CDR1 SNHLY and CDR2 FYNNEI. The CDR3 is 15 amino acids. CDR3 nucleotides: TGTGCCAGCGACGCGAGACAGGGGCACAATCAGCCCCAGCATTTT. Translation: CASDARQGHNQPQHF.

This chain connects TRBV28 to TRBJ2-2; 8 bases match TRBD1. Per germline, CDR1 MDHEN and CDR2 SYDVKM. The CDR3 totals 14 residues. The V and J ends lost 6 bases and 4 bases, in that order; junction bases with no gene match: 4. The CDR3 spells CASRRTGSTGELFF. CDR3 sequence (DNA): TGTGCCAGCAGGAGGACAGGGTCCACCGGGGAGCTGTTTTTT.

This clone was counted a few times. The V call is TRBV2, the J call TRBJ1-3; 7 bases fit TRBD1. The CDR3 is made up of 14 amino acids. CDR1 and CDR2 (germline): SNHLY, FYNNEI. V lost 6 bases and J lost 5; bases outside the gene matches: 7. This chain's CDR3 is CASRDSTGRNTIYF. CDR3 DNA sequence: TGTGCCAGCAGGGACTCGACAGGGAGAAACACCATATATTTT.

This clone has more than one count but fewer than ten. The sample holds other DNA sequences that translate to the same CDR3. The V gene is TRBV5-1, the J gene TRBJ2-1; D may be TRBD1 (5 bases). The V gene's germline CDR1 is SGHRS and CDR2 YFSETQ. V gave up 4 bases and J gave up 0 bases, with 11 bases separating them. The CDR3 consists of 15 residues. CDR3: CASSMDTSSYNEQFF. In nucleotides, the CDR3 is TGCGCCAGCAGCATGGACACAAGCTCCTACAATGAGCAGTTCTTC. The full variable domain, completed using reference TRBV5-1 and TRBJ2-1, is KAGVTQTPRYLIKTRGQQVTLSCSPISGHRSVSWYQQTPGQGLQFLFEYFSETQRNKGNFPGRFSGRQFSNSRSEMNVSTLELGDSALYLCASSMDTSSYNEQFFGPGTRLTVL.

This chain connects TRBV4-1 to TRBJ2-6; D remains ambiguous. From germline, CDR1 is MGHRA and CDR2 YSYEKL. V was trimmed by 1 base and J by 3 bases, leaving 10 bases between them. This CDR3 contains 16 residues. In nucleotides, the CDR3 is TGCGCCAGCAGCCAAGCAATAGGAAATGGGGCCAACGTCCTGACTTTC. Translated, it gives CASSQAIGNGANVLTF.

The chain has TRBV5-4 and TRBJ2-3; 9 bases map to TRBD1. The J segment lost 1 base and the V segment lost 3 bases, leaving 6 bases of the junction unmatched. Germline values: CDR1 SGHNT, CDR2 YYREEE (reference sequence). The CDR3 covers 16 residues. The CDR3 sequence: CASSSPTGGGTDTQYF. CDR3 in DNA: TGTGCCAGCAGCTCACCCACAGGGGGCGGCACAGATACGCAGTATTTT.

J is TRBJ2-5 and V is TRBV10-3, with TRBD2 as a possible D gene (7 bases). Germline V gives CDR1 ENHRY, CDR2 SYGVKD. V was trimmed by 9 bases and J by 2 bases, leaving 16 bases between them. This CDR3 comprises 14 residues. CDR3 region: CAMGVGGPQETQYF. The CDR3 coding sequence is TGTGCCATGGGGGTCGGGGGGCCGCAAGAGACCCAGTACTTC.

This chain connects TRBV27 to TRBJ2-2, with TRBD1 identical over 8 bases. J gave up 4 bases and V 7 bases, and 8 bases lay outside the gene matches. The germline gives CDR1 MNHEY, CDR2 SMNVEV (reference sequence). CDR3 length: 15 amino acids. The CDR3 bases are TGTGCCAGCATTGACAGGGGAGTGCGCACCGGGGAGCTGTTTTTT. Protein: CASIDRGVRTGELFF.

The chain uses TRBV23-1 and TRBJ1-5; D may be TRBD1 (5 bases). TRBV23-1 counts as an open reading frame of uncertain function. V was pared by 2 bases and J by 7 bases, with 21 bases between. The CDR3 spans 17 residues. The CDR3 region is CASSQRRRGAAHQPQHF. The CDR3 coding sequence is TGCGCCAGCAGTCAAAGGAGGAGGGGCGCAGCCCACCAGCCCCAGCATTTT.

V and J are TRBV28 and TRBJ2-7; D remains unclear. The length of the CDR3 is 14 residues. Germline CDR1 MDHEN, CDR2 SYDVKM. The V end was cut by 7 bases, the J end by 1 base, with 14 bases between. In nucleotides, the CDR3 is TGTGCCAGCATTCACGCGCGCGGTTCCTACGAGCAGTACTTC. This encodes CASIHARGSYEQYF.

On this clone: The sample holds other DNA sequences that translate to the same CDR3. The chain is built from TRBV7-2 and TRBJ2-5; D call uncertain. The CDR3 length is 11 residues. The V gene's germline CDR1 is SGHTA and CDR2 FQGNSA. V lost 5 bases, J lost 5 bases, and 6 bases lay in between. The CDR3 reads CASSPGETQYF. The CDR3 coding sequence is TGTGCCAGCAGCCCGGGTGAGACCCAGTACTTC.

CDR3: CATSLAGHEQYF. The CDR3 coding sequence is TGTGCCACCAGCCTAGCGGGTCACGAGCAGTACTTC. The chain couples TRBV15 to TRBJ2-7; 8 positions match TRBD2. J lost 5 bases, V lost 5 bases, and 2 bases had no gene match. The CDR3 has 12 amino acids. Germline V gene lookup returns CDR1 LNHNV and CDR2 YYDKDF (reference sequence).

The count of this clone is one. V is TRBV6-4 and J is TRBJ2-1; the D call may be TRBD1 or TRBD2 (6 bases each). Germline loops: CDR1 MRHNA, CDR2 SNTAGT. V lost 1 base and J lost 13, with 14 bases in between. The length of the CDR3 is 13 residues. The DNA of the CDR3 is TGTGCCAGCAGTGACTTAGGGGGAGCGGGTCAGTTCTTC. This sequence encodes CASSDLGGAGQFF.

In its sample, this clone was seen once. This chain joins TRBV7-2 and TRBJ2-3; D unresolved. The germline gives CDR1 SGHTA, CDR2 FQGNSA. This CDR3 region has 13 residues. With 4 bases removed from V and 6 bases from J, the gap between germline ends came to 11 bases. The CDR3 nucleotides read TGTGCCAGCAGCTCGAGTTATTCGGATACGCAGTATTTT. Its translation: CASSSSYSDTQYF.

The chain employs TRBV7-3 and TRBJ2-1, with 8 bases identical to TRBD2. V trimming: 1 base; J trimming: 0 bases; junction bases outside the gene matches: 5. The CDR3 contains 17 residues. Germline-derived CDR1 and CDR2 are SGHTA and FQGTGA. This CDR3 is CASSLRGGTSSYNEQFF. CDR3 nucleotides: TGTGCCAGCAGCTTAAGGGGCGGGACTAGCTCCTACAATGAGCAGTTCTTC.

This clone was picked up a small number of times. The chain employs TRBV6-6 and TRBJ2-3; TRBD2 agrees at 10 bases. The CDR3 contains 13 residues. Germline CDR1 and CDR2: MNHNY and SVGAGI (reference sequence). V was clipped by 5 bases and J by 8 bases; unmatched bases: 4. CDR3 sequence: CASSTSGMPTQYF. For the CDR3, the DNA is TGTGCCAGCAGTACTAGCGGGATGCCTACGCAGTATTTT.